The present T cell receptor (beta chain) was sequenced within a study of Graves' ophthalmopathy and Graves' hyperthyroidism (dated by TCRdb to between 2018 and 2020). Concerning the study at large: Peripheral blood was collected at initial diagnosis, before any treatment. To explore V-J signatures that separate ophthalmopathy from hyperthyroidism, a discovery set of about a hundred patients was enrolled, consisting of about 43 with ophthalmopathy and about 60 with stable hyperthyroidism. Once sampling was done, hyperthyroidism patients were given methimazole at a starting dose of 30 mg daily, while ophthalmopathy patients were given high-dose intravenous methylprednisolone. The independent validation cohort included some 19 hyperthyroidism patients plus 17 patients who later progressed from hyperthyroidism to ophthalmopathy. The study used TCR beta repertoire signatures to distinguish Graves' ophthalmopathy from Graves' hyperthyroidism and to predict progression to ophthalmopathy. In total, 135 blood samples were TCR-sequenced: approximately 40 ophthalmopathy, around 75 hyperthyroidism and about 17 hyperthyroidism-to-ophthalmopathy patients. In roughly 6 hyperthyroidism patients, T-cell repertoires of thyroid tissue and blood were compared. What the research found in general, with its limitations: Most expanded thyroid clonotypes with a frequency above 0.001 also appeared in blood, which suggests that blood repertoires may reflect the immune response in the thyroid. In validation, the model predicted ophthalmopathy progression with about 64% sensitivity and 72% to 80% specificity; about a dozen predicted patients were CT-confirmed with GO in a median of around 6 months. The 13-signature model separated ophthalmopathy from stable hyperthyroidism with over 85% sensitivity and 81% to 82% specificity in cross-validation, and 80%/75% in the test set. Sample size was not statistically predetermined, and group allocation was not concealed from the investigators.

This clonotype was seen at least ten times. The clone's antigen remains unknown. Per-base quality was not reported, and no clone a single base away is much larger than it. The ophthalmopathy patients had moderately to severely active disease, with a Clinical Activity Score of 3 or higher, a NOSPECS grade of 4 or higher, and a disease duration of less than 3 months. Patients with other autoimmune diseases, uncontrolled infections, pregnancy or lactation were excluded from the study. Diagnosis was based on clinical symptoms, serum thyroxine, TRAb, thyroid ultrasound and orbital computed tomography. PBMCs were isolated from 10 ml of fresh peripheral blood by Ficoll-Paque density gradient centrifugation. Trizol reagent was used to extract the total RNA, and its quality was then checked on an Agilent 2100 Bioanalyzer. Germline trimming amounts to 4 bases on V and 2 bases on J, with 5 as the count of junction bases outside the gene matches. The CDR3 numbers 14 residues from cysteine through phenylalanine. Just the 42-base CDR3 DNA is kept, in frame starting at base 1. CDR1 and CDR2 are read off the germline V gene as SGHVS and FQNEAQ.

For repertoire sequencing, the TCR beta CDR3 regions were amplified from RNA transcripts. HTBI primers and the Qiagen OneStep RT-PCR kit were used in a first-round RT-PCR, which was followed by a second-round multiplex PCR, size selection and purification. Sequencing of the libraries was carried out on an Illumina HiSeq2000 in paired-end mode with 100 bp reads. The published analysis was carried out like this. SOAPnuke was used for read processing, and reads with adapters, uncalled bases, a mean Phred below 15, or no exact constant-primer or identifier match were discarded. High-quality paired reads were merged with COPE v1.2.5. Each unique nucleotide sequence was defined as a clonotype, and clonotypes were aligned to IMGT TRB V, D and J references with MiTCR v1.1. Only V-J combinations with frequency above 0.0001 were analysed, covering around 99% of repertoires. For each V-J combination, a TCR clonal expansion and chaos score was defined as the ratio of F50 clonal expansion to chaos observed in the TCRdist matrix. Features were reduced by Welch's t-statistics and random forest to over 10 V-J combinations, which fed a naive Bayes classifier. The similarity between thyroid and blood repertoires was quantified using the Morisita-Horn index. The public reads were run again by TCRdb, first through fastp at Q25 and then through MiXCR, and only productive beta chains were kept. Rows with a matching CDR3 protein are joined into one entry that keeps the most common DNA and genes. TCRdb, not the authors, supplied the V and J calls. Here the sample has 600,000 to 700,000 distinct CDR3 sequences; roughly 41% occur a single time. Clones ranked in the top ten supply roughly 3.5% of the sample.

This sequence originates from an adult man with Graves' ophthalmopathy. Material: peripheral blood. The sequence is built from TRBV7-8 and TRBJ2-7; the junction holds 7 bases that match TRBD1. The DNA sequence is given as TGTGCCAGCAGCTCAGACAGGGATGCCTACGAGCAGTACTTC. It codes for CASSSDRDAYEQYF. Reference TRBV7-8 and TRBJ2-7 proteins supply the regions before and after the CDR3; the full variable domain is: GAGVSQSPRYKVAKRGQDVALRCDPISGHVSLFWYQQALGQGPEFLTYFQNEAQLDKSGLPSDRFFAERPEGSVSTLKIQRTQQEDSAVYLCASSSDRDAYEQYFGPGTRLTVT.